These 2 T cell receptor beta chains were all obtained from the same sample, sequenced in a study of T cell responses to AZD1222 COVID-19 vaccine. This table comes from immunoSEQ multiplex PCR, and its TCRdb copy is limited to in-frame clones, with some not included. The sample carries approximately 100,000 clones, roughly 90% recorded once. The sample consisted of peripheral blood, taken on day 0 of AZD1222 vaccination. The origin of the receptors is an adult in good health.

This chain joins TRBV6-1 and TRBJ2-1; 8 bases are a match to TRBD2. The CDR3 runs to 16 residues. V shed 0 bases, J shed 16 bases, and the junction held 17 bases outside the gene matches. CDR1 MNHNS and CDR2 SASEGT come from the germline V gene. CDR3 DNA sequence: TGTGCCAGCAGTGAAGCAGACGGGGTTAGCGGGATCCGGGGATTCTTC. This gives the protein CASSEADGVSGIRGFF.

Written as DNA, the CDR3 is TGTGCCAGCAGCCAAGATGTTCGGGTACATGGCTACACCTTC. It translates to CASSQDVRVHGYTF. This chain joins TRBV14 and TRBJ1-2, with D unclear. Germline values: CDR1 SGHDN, CDR2 FVKESK. The CDR3 runs to 14 residues. The V gene lost 0 bases and the J gene lost 6 bases, with 11 bases spanning the gap.